This T cell receptor beta chain was retrieved from a study of regulatory T cells in long-lasting Graves disease. Study observations and caveats: The sample size was small, and this may have reduced accuracy.

V was shortened by 2 bases and J by 13 bases, with 20 bases between the two germline ends. Germline CDR1 and CDR2: MNHNS and SASEGT. The CDR3 extends over 15 amino acids. Time point indicated: newly diagnosed GD, antithyroid drugs for less than 3 months. There was RNA extracted from PBMCs, and the TCR library was made from it. iRepertoire HTBI primers and Arm-PCR of CDR3 regions built TCR beta libraries. In TCRdb, the multiplex PCR reads were re-called with MiXCR into one record per CDR3 protein. The table shows a few hundred thousand distinct CDR3 sequences, with 15% to 20% occurring only once. Only a few counts were recorded for this clonotype. Its specificity is not known. These same data were also listed under a study on T cells in Graves' hyperthyroidism and ophthalmopathy. That work adds: An absence of ophthalmopathy progression within 18 months meant stable Graves' hyperthyroidism. Patients aged 18 to 65 had newly diagnosed hyperthyroidism that had lasted under 2 months. Most thyroid clonotypes with frequency above 0.001 were detected in blood.

The sequences come from peripheral blood mononuclear cells (PBMCs), collected at new diagnosis, from a patient treated with antithyroid drugs. The chain recombines TRBV6-1 with TRBJ1-4; D might be TRBD1 (6 bases). This TCR was sampled from a young woman with Graves disease. For the CDR3, the DNA is TGTGCCAGCAGTGAACACCGGAGGAAGGCACAGGGACTGTTTTTT. This translates into CASSEHRRKAQGLFF.